This T cell receptor beta chain originates from a study of shared clonotypes between healthy human individuals (dated by TCRdb to about 2020). Background on the whole study: A couple of women and a few men aged 18 to 49 years were included in the cohort. For each donor, CD4 naive and CD4 memory were each given three plates, CD8 naive was given two plates, and CD8 memory was given one plate. The study deeply sequenced blood TCR repertoires of roughly five healthy adults to estimate repertoire size and the extent of clonotype sharing between individuals. To increase sequencing depth and limit assay-specific biases, different laboratories used diverse techniques to prepare libraries and sequence TCR repertoires. Per donor, leukapheresis produced somewhere between about 0.94 and 8.9 billion PBMCs.

Healthy HIV-negative adults with no recently reported acute infections or vaccinations were included as donors. Every donor was a Caucasian adult residing in Nashville, Tennessee, USA. CD4+ T cells were enriched through magnetic negative selection, after which naive cells were positively selected on CD45RA and the remaining negative fraction served as the memory subset. After blood collection by leukapheresis, PBMCs were isolated using Ficoll-Histopaque density gradient centrifugation and then cryopreserved in the vapor phase of liquid nitrogen. Purity and quantity of every magnetically sorted T cell population were checked by analytical flow cytometry. Genomic DNA was isolated from each sorted fraction and quantified by UV absorbance on a Nanodrop 2000c. Broader findings and caveats from the paper: Naive subsets generally had larger estimated clonotype richness than memory subsets. Incomplete sequencing was indicated by rarefaction of sorted-subset datasets, despite the large sequencing depth. Pairwise subsampling led to the expectation that sequencing depth would affect the degree of clonotype sharing among donors. Sampling was restricted to blood, and TCR repertoires in tissues likely differ from the TCR repertoires found in blood. Higher generation probabilities were observed for clonotypes shared by all four sorted-subset donors than for non-shared clonotypes. When a few donors were compared, the shared fraction of clonotypes was roughly 4.8% for naive CD4, about 4% for naive CD8, more than 2% for memory CD4, and 0.35% to 0.5% for memory CD8. The small number of donors limited the genetic and exposure-history diversity represented.

With respect to this clone: Its antigen remains undetermined. No much larger clone exists at a distance of one base, and base qualities are not known.

Using the deep immunoSEQ assay, multiplex PCR amplified TCR CDR3 regions from genomic DNA. Extracted genomic DNA from each cell subset was spread evenly across all wells of several immunoSEQ 96-well plates, with each plate serving as a replicate. For sorted subsets, approximately 0.2 ug of genomic DNA, equivalent to around 29,000 T cell genomes, went into each replicate PCR. Purified libraries were quantified with a Qubit 3.0 fluorometer, sized on a Bioanalyzer 2100, and re-quantified with the KAPA Library Quantification kit. Each immunoSEQ 96-well plate was sequenced on its own single-read 150-cycle Illumina NextSeq 550 flow cell. The authors' analysis ran thus. Because only junctional sequences without quality scores were contained in the immunoSEQ output, filtering matching that applied to full-length reads could not be performed. To assign V/J genes and CDR3, sequences were annotated against IMGT germline references using PyIR, a Python wrapper for IgBLAST v1.9. Any read was removed if the V/J assignment was weak (E-value above 1e-6), the CDR3 was missing, or the read contained stop codons, out-of-frame junctions, or ambiguous translated residues. A V3J clonotype was defined by an identical inferred V gene, J gene, and CDR3 amino acid sequence. To compute the percentage overlap between repertoires, the number of shared unique clonotypes was divided by the size of the smaller repertoire. RTK rarefaction, the Chao1 estimator, and Recon v2.1 estimates of unobserved clonotypes were used to assess repertoire richness. OLGA was used to compute generation probabilities for all TCRbeta clonotypes that the gDNA method yielded from four donors. What TCRdb holds here is the immuneACCESS table cut down to in-frame rearrangements. Part of the clones is not present; checked against another copy, under half of the missing clones reflect an unresolved V gene, and the others are unexplained. The D gene and trimming were derived from the DNA, and the V and J assignments and clone size from that table. A total of approximately 500,000 clones appear in this sample, 90% to 97% of them only once. About 0.054% of the sample is held by the ten biggest clonotypes.

The TCR originated in a woman in her 30s in good health. Sequencing was carried out using naive CD4+ T cells sorted from blood. The cell subset or site label on this specimen signifies: CD45RA+ positively selected.

The CDR3 reads as follows: CASSERPGLAPSSYNEQFF. The DNA sequence is as follows: TGTGCCAGCAGCGAACGACCGGGACTAGCTCCGAGCTCCTACAATGAGCAGTTCTTC. The sequence links TRBV6-4 to TRBJ2-1; 9 of the junction bases match TRBD2. Taken from the germline V gene, the CDR1 and CDR2 loops are MRHNA and SNTAGT. Including the terminal cysteine and phenylalanine, the CDR3 comprises 19 residues. The only DNA kept is the CDR3, 57 bases in frame from the first base. V has 6 bases trimmed and J has 0 bases trimmed; junction bases matching no gene number 15.